This T cell receptor (beta chain) was sequenced in a study of T-cell reconstitution after alpha-beta-depleted transplantation in children. Study-level findings and limits: Reported findings indicate that, about two months after transplant, alpha-beta T cells came from several hundred expanded clones, which were derived from non-depleted graft cells.

CDR3 length: 13 amino acids. Trimming removed 5 bases from V and 3 bases from J, with 9 bases in between. From germline, CDR1 is SGHRS and CDR2 YFSETQ. Unique molecular identifiers were incorporated when the TCRbeta library was constructed. Each CDR3 protein is one row after TCRdb ran MiXCR on the PCR reads. The sample holds 210,000 or so distinct CDR3 sequences; approximately 10% are singletons and the top ten take 25% to 30%. This clonotype has a count of ten or more. Its cognate antigen is unknown. The sample consisted of PBMCs, taken before TCRalphabeta/CD19-depleted stem cell transplant. The origin of this receptor is a child younger than two with acute myeloid leukemia, due to receive a stem cell transplant. The rearrangement joins TRBV5-1 to TRBJ1-5; D is perhaps TRBD1 (5 bases). The CDR3 spells CASRAGNNQPQHF. The CDR3 DNA follows: TGCGCCAGCAGAGCAGGGAACAATCAGCCCCAGCATTTT.